This T cell receptor (beta chain) was sequenced during a study of radiation and T cells in renal cell carcinoma. Time point denoted: baseline pretreatment blood. Treatment specified: 15 Gy SBRT to primary tumor, nephrectomy 4 weeks later. The method was immunoSEQ multiplex PCR; TCRdb's version includes in-frame clones alone and lacks a portion of them. In the table there are 130,000 to 150,000 clones, around nine tenths of which are singletons. Germline V lookup: CDR1 MNHEY, CDR2 SVGAGI. Trimming cost V 2 bases and J 0 bases, with 11 bases left between them. The CDR3 sequence is 15 residues long. This receptor was identified in a woman aged 50 to 60 with renal cell carcinoma. The V gene is TRBV6-5, the J gene TRBJ2-7; unclear D gene. The starting material was blood, obtained from a patient whose treatment included radiotherapy and nephrectomy. CDR3 region: CASSYLESSSYEQYF. The CDR3 DNA reads as TGTGCCAGCAGTTACCTAGAGTCGAGCTCCTACGAGCAGTACTTC.